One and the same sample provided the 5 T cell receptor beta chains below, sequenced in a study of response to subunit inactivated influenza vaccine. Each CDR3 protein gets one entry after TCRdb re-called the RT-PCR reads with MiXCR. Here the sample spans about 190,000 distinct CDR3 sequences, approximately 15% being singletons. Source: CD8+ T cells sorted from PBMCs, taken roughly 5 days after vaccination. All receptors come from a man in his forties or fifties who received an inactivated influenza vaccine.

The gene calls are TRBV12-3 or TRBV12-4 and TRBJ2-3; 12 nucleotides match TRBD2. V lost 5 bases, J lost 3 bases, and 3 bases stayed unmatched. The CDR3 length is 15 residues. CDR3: CASSRLAGATDTQYF. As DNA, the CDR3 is TGTGCCAGCAGTAGACTAGCGGGAGCGACAGATACGCAGTATTTT.

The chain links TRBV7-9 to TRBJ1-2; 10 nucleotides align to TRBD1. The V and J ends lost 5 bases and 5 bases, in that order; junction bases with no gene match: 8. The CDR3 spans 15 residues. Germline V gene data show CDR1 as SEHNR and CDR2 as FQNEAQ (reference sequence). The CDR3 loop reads CASSPSGTGVYGYTF. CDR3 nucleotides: TGTGCCAGCAGCCCATCCGGGACAGGGGTTTATGGCTACACCTTC.

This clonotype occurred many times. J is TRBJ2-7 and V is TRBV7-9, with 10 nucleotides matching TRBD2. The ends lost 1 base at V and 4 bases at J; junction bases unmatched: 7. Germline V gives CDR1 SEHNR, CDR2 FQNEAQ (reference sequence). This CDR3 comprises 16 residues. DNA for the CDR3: TGTGCCAGCAGCTTAGGGACTAGCGGCTACTTATACGAGCAGTACTTC. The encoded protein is CASSLGTSGYLYEQYF.

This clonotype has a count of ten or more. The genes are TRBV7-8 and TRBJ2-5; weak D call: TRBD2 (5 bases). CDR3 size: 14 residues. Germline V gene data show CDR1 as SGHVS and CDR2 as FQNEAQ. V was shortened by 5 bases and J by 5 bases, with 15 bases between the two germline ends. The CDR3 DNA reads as TGTGCCAGCAGCGACTACTACCGAGAGGAGACCCAGTACTTC. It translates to CASSDYYREETQYF. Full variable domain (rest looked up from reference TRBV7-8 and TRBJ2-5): GAGVSQSPRYKVAKRGQDVALRCDPISGHVSLFWYQQALGQGPEFLTYFQNEAQLDKSGLPSDRFFAERPEGSVSTLKIQRTQQEDSAVYLCASSDYYREETQYFGPGTRLLVL.

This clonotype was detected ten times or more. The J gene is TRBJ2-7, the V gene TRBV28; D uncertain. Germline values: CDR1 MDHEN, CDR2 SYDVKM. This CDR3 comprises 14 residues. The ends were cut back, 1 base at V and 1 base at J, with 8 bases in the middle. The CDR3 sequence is CASSLYASSYEQYF. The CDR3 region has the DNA TGTGCCAGCAGTTTATATGCCAGTTCCTACGAGCAGTACTTC.